Sequencing of this TCR beta chain was carried out in a study of human T cells and chemical hapten exposure. Regarding time point: patch test 2, 6 weeks after DPC sensitization. Treatment noted: therapeutic diphenylcyclopropenone sensitization with weekly scalp DPC. TCRdb itself ran the RACE reads through MiXCR, one entry per CDR3 protein. The data hold 35,000 to 45,000 distinct CDR3 sequences, with just under 9% observed a single time. This clonotype has at least ten counts. The CDR3 covers 16 residues. V was trimmed by 3 bases and J by 0 bases, leaving 11 bases between them. Germline CDR1 SNHLY, CDR2 FYNNEI.

The sequence was collected from a woman aged 40 to 55 with alopecia areata. Some clones in this sample may be carry-over from other donors' samples. The sequencing used whole blood, collected in connection with sensitization to the hapten diphenylcyclopropenone (DPC). The rearrangement uses TRBV2 and TRBJ1-4; possible D gene TRBD1, 6 bases. The CDR3 coding sequence is TGTGCCAGCAGTGATTGGACAGCGGCAACTAATGAAAAACTGTTTTTT. Protein: CASSDWTAATNEKLFF. The full variable domain, in which reference TRBV2 and TRBJ1-4 provide the parts outside the CDR3, is EPEVTQTPSHQVTQMGQEVILRCVPISNHLYFYWYRQILGQKVEFLVSFYNNEISEKSEIFDDQFSVERPDGSNFTLKIRSTKLEDSAMYFCASSDWTAATNEKLFFGSGTQLSVL.